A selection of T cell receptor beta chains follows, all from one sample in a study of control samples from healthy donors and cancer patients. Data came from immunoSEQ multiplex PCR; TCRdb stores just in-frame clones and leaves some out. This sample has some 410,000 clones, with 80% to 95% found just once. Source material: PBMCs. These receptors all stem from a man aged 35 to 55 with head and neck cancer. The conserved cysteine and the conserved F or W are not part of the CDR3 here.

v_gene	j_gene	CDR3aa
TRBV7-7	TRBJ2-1	ASSLGTSSYNEQF
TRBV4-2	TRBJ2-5	ASSPAASGGQETQY
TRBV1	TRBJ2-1	TSSQDGSSRYNEQF
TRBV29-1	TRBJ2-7	SAIIAGYEQY
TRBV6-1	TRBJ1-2	ASSEVDGTNYGYT
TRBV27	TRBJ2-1	ASSRGRSSYNEQF
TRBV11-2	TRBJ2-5	ASSNLDGYQETQY
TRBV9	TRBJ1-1	ASSSQGELAEAF
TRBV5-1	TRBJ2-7	ASSLEGRAYEQY
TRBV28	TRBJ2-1	ASSPNLNEQF
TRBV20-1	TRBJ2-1	SASSRGRPHNEQF
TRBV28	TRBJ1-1	ASRPKIWLEAF
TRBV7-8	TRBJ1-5	ASSQEQGARQPQH
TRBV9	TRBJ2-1	ASSRLANEQF
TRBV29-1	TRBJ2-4	SANFAADIQY
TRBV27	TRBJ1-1	ASSRQGMNTEAF
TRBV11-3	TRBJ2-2	ASSLAGTGELF